The 21 T cell receptor beta chains listed next were all sequenced from one sample in a study of T cells in Graves' hyperthyroidism and ophthalmopathy. Amplified TCR beta CDR3 regions derived from RNA transcripts. TCR CDR3 underwent first-round RT-PCR with the HTBI primer set. TCRdb re-called the multiplex PCR reads with MiXCR, one entry per CDR3 protein. In the table there are around 190,000 distinct CDR3 sequences, 17% of which are singletons. The specimen was blood. Receptors were obtained from a woman between 50 and 59 years old with Graves' hyperthyroidism.

This clonotype came up many times. The V and J genes are TRBV20-1 and TRBJ1-2; no firm D call. The CDR3 loop spans 11 amino acids. V lost 8 bases to trimming and J lost 0 bases, with 7 bases between them. Per the germline V gene, CDR1 is DFQATT and CDR2 is SNEGSKA (reference sequence). Here the CDR3 DNA reads TGCAGTCCAAGGACTAACTATGGCTACACCTTC. This encodes CSPRTNYGYTF.

This clonotype has ten or more counts. The chain carries TRBV10-3 and TRBJ2-7, with 8 bases aligning to TRBD2. Unmatched junction bases numbered 4, after V lost 4 bases and J lost 2 bases. Germline V gene data show CDR1 as ENHRY and CDR2 as SYGVKD. This CDR3 spans 14 amino acids. As DNA, the CDR3 is TGTGCCATCAGTGGACAGACTAGCGCCTACGAGCAGTACTTC. It translates to CAISGQTSAYEQYF.

The chain is built from TRBV15 and TRBJ1-5; 7 nucleotides match TRBD1. V lost 2 bases and J lost 9; bases outside the gene matches: 10. In germline, CDR1 is LNHNV, CDR2 YYDKDF (reference sequence). This CDR3 comprises 15 residues. The CDR3 is CATSRTGTDGRPQHF. Written as DNA, the CDR3 is TGTGCCACCAGCAGAACCGGGACAGATGGGAGGCCCCAGCATTTT. Drawing the rest from reference TRBV15 and TRBJ1-5, the complete variable domain is DAMVIQNPRYQVTQFGKPVTLSCSQTLNHNVMYWYQQKSSQAPKLLFHYYDKDFNNEADTPDNFQSRRPNTSFCFLDIRSPGLGDTAMYLCATSRTGTDGRPQHFGDGTRLSIL.

This clonotype was recorded a few times. The chain joins TRBV20-1 to TRBJ2-5; 14 positions match TRBD2. The CDR3 consists of 18 residues. Germline-derived CDR1 and CDR2 are DFQATT and SNEGSKA (reference sequence). Trimming removed 3 bases from V and 4 bases from J; junction bases left unmatched: 13. The CDR3 nucleotides read TGCAGTGCTAGTTCTAGTATACGAGGACTAGCGGGAGGAGAGACCCAGTACTTC. Translation gives CSASSSIRGLAGGETQYF.

CDR3 in DNA: TGTGCCTGGAGTGAGGGAGATACGCAGTATTTT. It yields the protein CAWSEGDTQYF. This sequence joins TRBV30 and TRBJ2-3; D gene uncertain. This CDR3 is built from 11 residues. In germline, CDR1 is GTSNPN, CDR2 SVGIG (reference sequence). With 1 base removed from V and 5 bases from J, the gap between germline ends came to 4 bases.

This clonotype was observed a handful of times. The gene calls are TRBV20-1 and TRBJ2-2; D perhaps matches TRBD1 (6 bases). The CDR3 sequence is 16 residues long. Germline V gene lookup returns CDR1 DFQATT and CDR2 SNEGSKA (reference sequence). V was cut by 6 bases and J by 4 bases, with 21 bases left in between. CDR3 in DNA: TGCAGTGCCCTAGGGCGGACAGCCAGGGGCACCGGGGAGCTGTTTTTT. Translated: CSALGRTARGTGELFF.

Ten or more counts support this clonotype. The chain joins TRBV10-2 to TRBJ1-1; the D gene is possibly TRBD1 (6 bases). Germline V gives CDR1 WSHSY, CDR2 SAAADI. Trimming took off 4 bases at V and 7 bases at J, with 16 bases between the two ends. The CDR3 runs to 14 residues. CDR3 bases: TGCGCCAGCAGTGGATTTGAAGACAGGAGTGAAGCTTTCTTT. Its protein is CASSGFEDRSEAFF.

This clonotype was seen ten or more times. V is TRBV28 and J is TRBJ2-3; D perhaps matches TRBD2 (6 bases). CDR3 length equals 18 residues. Trimming removed 5 bases at V and 0 bases at J, with 21 bases between. Per germline, CDR1 MDHEN and CDR2 SYDVKM. The CDR3 coding sequence is TGTGCCAGCAGTCCAGGAGCGGAGGGGCCCGATAGCACAGATACGCAGTATTTT. This translates into CASSPGAEGPDSTDTQYF.

The sample holds a few counts of this clonotype. The CDR3 coding sequence is TGTGCCAGCAGCGTTAGCAACGAGCAGTTCTTC. Its protein is CASSVSNEQFF. The chain links TRBV7-9 to TRBJ2-1; D uncertain. This CDR3 has 11 residues. The V and J ends lost 5 bases and 10 bases respectively, with 9 bases between them. CDR1 SEHNR and CDR2 FQNEAQ come from the germline V gene (reference sequence). The full variable domain, its missing parts supplied by reference TRBV7-9 and TRBJ2-1, is DTGVSQNPRHKITKRGQNVTFRCDPISEHNRLYWYRQTLGQGPEFLTYFQNEAQLEKSRLLSDRFSAERPKGSFSTLEIQRTEQGDSAMYLCASSVSNEQFFGPGTRLTVL.

Only a few counts were recorded for this clonotype. This sequence joins TRBV19 and TRBJ1-3; D remains ambiguous. The germline V gene has CDR1 LNHDA and CDR2 SQIVND (reference sequence). This CDR3 region has 16 residues. The V and J ends lost 3 bases and 3 bases respectively, with 15 bases between them. The CDR3 is CASSIRWPPNGNTIYF. DNA for the CDR3: TGTGCCAGTAGTATTCGGTGGCCCCCTAATGGAAACACCATATATTTT.

Notes on this clonotype: Sequence at one end of the junction differs from germline and may be a read error. This chain joins TRBV4-1 and TRBJ2-3; TRBD2 agrees at 9 bases. CDR1 is MGHRA and CDR2 is YSYEKL in the germline V gene. This CDR3 has 18 residues. The CDR3 reads CASSGGPSGARSTDTQYF. The CDR3 DNA is TGTGCCAGCAGCGGCGGGCCTAGCGGGGCGAGGAGCACAGATACGCAGTATTTT.

A few counts support this clonotype. The gene calls are TRBV28 and TRBJ1-6, with no clear D. The CDR3 runs 13 residues. The V end lost 6 bases, the J end lost 10 bases, and 13 bases lay between the germline ends. Germline V gene data show CDR1 as MDHEN and CDR2 as SYDVKM. The CDR3 spells CASSPKTRSPLHF. CDR3 nucleotides: TGTGCCAGCAGCCCTAAGACGAGATCACCCCTCCACTTT.

This clonotype occurred many times. The chain employs TRBV6-2 or TRBV6-3 and TRBJ1-1, with 9 bases aligning to TRBD1. This CDR3 spans 13 amino acids. V was pared by 5 bases and J by 3 bases, with 1 base of the junction left unmatched. The germline gives CDR1 MNHEY, CDR2 SVGEGT. Here the CDR3 reads CASSTGGYTEAFF. The CDR3 bases are TGTGCCAGCAGTACAGGGGGCTACACTGAAGCTTTCTTT.

This clonotype appeared a few times. The J gene is TRBJ2-7, the V gene TRBV11-3; D not resolved. The CDR3 is made up of 11 amino acids. From germline, CDR1 is SGHNT and CDR2 YENEEA. V was trimmed by 0 bases and J by 6 bases, leaving 3 bases between them. The CDR3 bases are TGTGCCAGCAGCTTAGAGCTCGAGCAGTACTTC. It specifies CASSLELEQYF.

This clonotype was detected a few times. One base away lies a much larger clone, so this may be a sequencing read error. This chain uses TRBV11-3 with TRBJ2-7; D may be TRBD1 (5 bases). Looked up from germline, CDR1 is SGHNT and CDR2 is YENEEA. The CDR3 extends over 15 amino acids. This CDR3 is CASSRTGVSSYERYF. CDR3 coding DNA: TGTGCCAGCAGCCGAACAGGAGTCTCCTCCTACGAGCGGTACTTC.

There are many counts of this clonotype. V gene TRBV6-1 combines with J gene TRBJ2-7, with TRBD2 identical over 9 bases. Germline-derived CDR1 and CDR2 are MNHNS and SASEGT. The CDR3 contains 16 residues. V was pared by 7 bases and J by 5 bases, with 15 bases of the junction left unmatched. The DNA of the CDR3 is TGTGCCAGCATCTACCCCGTTAGCGGGAGAAACGACGAGCAGTACTTC. The encoded protein is CASIYPVSGRNDEQYF.

This clonotype was picked up many times. This chain uses TRBV13 with TRBJ1-1; D not certain. V gave up 4 bases and J gave up 3 bases, with 9 bases separating them. The V gene's germline CDR1 is PRHDT and CDR2 FYEKMQ (reference sequence). The CDR3 sequence is 13 residues long. CDR3 sequence: CASSSSWDTEAFF. The CDR3, as DNA: TGTGCCAGCAGCTCCTCGTGGGACACTGAAGCTTTCTTT.

This clonotype was found many times. This chain joins TRBV7-6 and TRBJ2-5; TRBD2 matches 10 bases. The CDR3 consists of 15 residues. V shed 4 bases, J shed 5 bases, and the junction held 7 bases outside the gene matches. Per the germline V gene, CDR1 is SGHVS and CDR2 is FNYEAQ. In DNA, the CDR3 is TGTGCCAGCAGCTCAATTAGCGGGAGGTCGGAGACCCAGTACTTC. Protein: CASSSISGRSETQYF.

In this sample, this clonotype turned up many times. This chain connects TRBV2 to TRBJ1-3, with TRBD1 as a possible D gene (6 bases). This CDR3 has 15 amino acids. Germline CDR1 and CDR2: SNHLY and FYNNEI. V was clipped by 3 bases and J by 4 bases, with 13 bases between them. This CDR3 reads CASSEDSRNGNTIYF. Written as DNA, the CDR3 is TGTGCCAGCAGTGAGGACAGCCGGAACGGAAACACCATATATTTT.

The chain recombines TRBV20-1 with TRBJ2-5; D may be TRBD1 (5 bases). The CDR3 spans 15 residues. CDR1 DFQATT and CDR2 SNEGSKA come from the germline V gene (reference sequence). With 3 bases removed from V and 2 bases from J, the gap between germline ends came to 16 bases. DNA for the CDR3: TGCAGTGCTAGCCGCCCGGCAGGGTATCAAGAGACCCAGTACTTC. Its protein product is CSASRPAGYQETQYF.

This clonotype was detected ten times or more. The chain recombines TRBV5-1 with TRBJ1-1, with 8 positions matching TRBD1. Germline CDR1 reads SGHRS; CDR2 reads YFSETQ. The CDR3 has 17 residues. V lost 4 bases, J lost 6 bases, and 17 bases stayed unmatched. For the CDR3, the DNA is TGCGCCAGCAGCCCCCCGTTTGGACAGGGCGAATCCCCTGAAGCTTTCTTT. It translates to CASSPPFGQGESPEAFF.